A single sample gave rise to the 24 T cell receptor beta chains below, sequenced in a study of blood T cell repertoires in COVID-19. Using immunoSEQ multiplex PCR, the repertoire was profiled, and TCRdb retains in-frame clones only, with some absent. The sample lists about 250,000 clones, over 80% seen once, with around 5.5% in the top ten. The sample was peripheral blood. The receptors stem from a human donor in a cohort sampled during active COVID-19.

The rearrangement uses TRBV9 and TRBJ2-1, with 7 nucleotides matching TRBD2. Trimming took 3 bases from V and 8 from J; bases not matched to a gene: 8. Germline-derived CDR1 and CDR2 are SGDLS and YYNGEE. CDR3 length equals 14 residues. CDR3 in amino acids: CASSDPGRGDEQFF. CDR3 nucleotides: TGTGCCAGCAGCGATCCGGGGAGGGGCGATGAGCAGTTCTTC.

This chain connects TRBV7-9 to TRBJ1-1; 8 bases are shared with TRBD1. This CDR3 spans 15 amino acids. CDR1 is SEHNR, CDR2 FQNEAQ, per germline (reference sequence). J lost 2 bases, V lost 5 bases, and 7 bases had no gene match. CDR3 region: CASSPDRGRNTEAFF. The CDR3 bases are TGTGCCAGCAGCCCAGACAGGGGTCGAAACACTGAAGCTTTCTTT.

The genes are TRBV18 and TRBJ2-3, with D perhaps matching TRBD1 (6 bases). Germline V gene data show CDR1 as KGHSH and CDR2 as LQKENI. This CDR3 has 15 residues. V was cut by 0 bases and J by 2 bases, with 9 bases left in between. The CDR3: CASSPPDSYTDTQYF. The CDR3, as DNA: TGTGCCAGCTCACCACCGGACAGCTACACAGATACGCAGTATTTT. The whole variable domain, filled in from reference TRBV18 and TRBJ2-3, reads NAGVMQNPRHLVRRRGQEARLRCSPMKGHSHVYWYRQLPEEGLKFMVYLQKENIIDESGMPKERFSAEFPKEGPSILRIQQVVRGDSAAYFCASSPPDSYTDTQYFGPGTRLTVL.

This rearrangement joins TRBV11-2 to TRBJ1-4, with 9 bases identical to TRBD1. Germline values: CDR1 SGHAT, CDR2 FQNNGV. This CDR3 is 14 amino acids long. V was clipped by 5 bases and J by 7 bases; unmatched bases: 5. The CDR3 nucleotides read TGTGCCAGCAGCCTTGGACAGGGGTTTGAAAAACTGTTTTTT. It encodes CASSLGQGFEKLFF. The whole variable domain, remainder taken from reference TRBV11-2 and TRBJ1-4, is EAGVAQSPRYKIIEKRQSVAFWCNPISGHATLYWYQQILGQGPKLLIQFQNNGVVDDSQLPKDRFSAERLKGVDSTLKIQPAKLEDSAVYLCASSLGQGFEKLFFGSGTQLSVL.

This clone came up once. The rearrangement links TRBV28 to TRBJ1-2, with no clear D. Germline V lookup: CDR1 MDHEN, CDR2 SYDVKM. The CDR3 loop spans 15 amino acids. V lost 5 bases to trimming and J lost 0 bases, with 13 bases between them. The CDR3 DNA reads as TGTGCCAGCAGTCCCGCAACTAAATCTAACTATGGCTACACCTTC. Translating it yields CASSPATKSNYGYTF.

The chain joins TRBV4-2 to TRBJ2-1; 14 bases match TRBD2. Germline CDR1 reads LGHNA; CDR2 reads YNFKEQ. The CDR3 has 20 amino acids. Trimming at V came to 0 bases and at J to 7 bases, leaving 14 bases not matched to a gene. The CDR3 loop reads CASSQDSGLAGGTHLNEQFF. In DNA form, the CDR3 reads TGTGCCAGCAGCCAAGATAGCGGACTAGCGGGAGGAACGCACTTGAATGAGCAGTTCTTC.

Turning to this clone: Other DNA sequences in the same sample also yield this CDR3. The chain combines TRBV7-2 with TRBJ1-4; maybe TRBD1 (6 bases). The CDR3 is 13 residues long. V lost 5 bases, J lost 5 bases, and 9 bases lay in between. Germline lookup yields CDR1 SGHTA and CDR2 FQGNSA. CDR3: CASSLQGNEKLFF. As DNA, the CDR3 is TGTGCCAGCAGCCTACAGGGAAATGAAAAACTGTTTTTT.

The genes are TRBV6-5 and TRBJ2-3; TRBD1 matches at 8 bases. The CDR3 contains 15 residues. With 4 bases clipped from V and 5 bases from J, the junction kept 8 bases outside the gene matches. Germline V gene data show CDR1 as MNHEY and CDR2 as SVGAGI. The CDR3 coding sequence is TGTGCCAGCAGTTGGGGAAGACAGGGGAGAGATACGCAGTATTTT. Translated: CASSWGRQGRDTQYF.

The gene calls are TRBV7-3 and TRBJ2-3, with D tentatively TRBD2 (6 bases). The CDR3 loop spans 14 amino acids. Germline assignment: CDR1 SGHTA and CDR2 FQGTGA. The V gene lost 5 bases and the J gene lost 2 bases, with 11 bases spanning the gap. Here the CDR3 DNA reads TGTGCCAGCAGCCTGCTAGCGAACACAGATACGCAGTATTTT. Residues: CASSLLANTDTQYF.

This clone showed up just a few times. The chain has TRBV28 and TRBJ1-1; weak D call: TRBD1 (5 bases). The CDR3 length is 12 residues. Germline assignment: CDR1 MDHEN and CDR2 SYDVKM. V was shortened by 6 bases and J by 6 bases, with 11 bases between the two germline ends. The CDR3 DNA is TGTGCCAGCAGGAGGGGACTTCCTGAAGCTTTCTTT. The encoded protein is CASRRGLPEAFF.

CDR3 bases: TGTGCCAGCAGCGGACAGGGGAGAAACATTCAGTACTTC. Amino acid sequence: CASSGQGRNIQYF. The chain has TRBV6-5 and TRBJ2-4; 9 positions match TRBD1. This CDR3 contains 13 residues. The V gene's germline CDR1 is MNHEY and CDR2 SVGAGI. V lost 6 bases, J lost 6 bases, and 3 bases stayed unmatched.

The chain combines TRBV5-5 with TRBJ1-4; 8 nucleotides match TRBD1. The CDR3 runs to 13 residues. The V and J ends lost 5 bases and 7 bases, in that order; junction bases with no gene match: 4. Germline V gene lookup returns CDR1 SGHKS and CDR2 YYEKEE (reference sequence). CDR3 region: CASRFGQGEKLFF. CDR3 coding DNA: TGTGCCAGCAGATTCGGACAGGGTGAAAAACTGTTTTTT.

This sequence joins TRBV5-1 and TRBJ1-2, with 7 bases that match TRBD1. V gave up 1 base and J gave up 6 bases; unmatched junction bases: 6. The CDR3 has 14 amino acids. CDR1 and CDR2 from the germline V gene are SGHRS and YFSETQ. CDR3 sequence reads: CASSLLEGGHGYTF. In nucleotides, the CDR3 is TGCGCCAGCAGCTTGTTAGAAGGGGGCCATGGCTACACCTTC.

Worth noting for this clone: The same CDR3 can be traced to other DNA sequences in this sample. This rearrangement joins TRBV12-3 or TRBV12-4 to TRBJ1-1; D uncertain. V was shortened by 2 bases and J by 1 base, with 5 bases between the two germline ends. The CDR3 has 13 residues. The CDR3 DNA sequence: TGTGCCAGCAGTTTAAAGCGGAACACTGAAGCTTTCTTT. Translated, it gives CASSLKRNTEAFF.

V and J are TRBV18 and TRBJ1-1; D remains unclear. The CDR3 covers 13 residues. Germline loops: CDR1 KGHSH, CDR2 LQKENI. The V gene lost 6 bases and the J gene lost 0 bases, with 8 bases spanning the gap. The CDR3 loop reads CASSGGLNTEAFF. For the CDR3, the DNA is TGTGCCAGCTCTGGCGGGTTGAACACTGAAGCTTTCTTT. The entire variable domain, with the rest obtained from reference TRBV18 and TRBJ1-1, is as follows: NAGVMQNPRHLVRRRGQEARLRCSPMKGHSHVYWYRQLPEEGLKFMVYLQKENIIDESGMPKERFSAEFPKEGPSILRIQQVVRGDSAAYFCASSGGLNTEAFFGQGTRLTVV.

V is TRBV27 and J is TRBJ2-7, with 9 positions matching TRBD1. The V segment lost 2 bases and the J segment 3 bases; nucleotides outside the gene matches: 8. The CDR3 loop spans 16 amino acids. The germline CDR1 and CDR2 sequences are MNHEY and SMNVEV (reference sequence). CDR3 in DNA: TGTGCCAGCAGTTTAAAAGGGACAGGGAACTTCTACGAGCAGTACTTC. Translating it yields CASSLKGTGNFYEQYF.

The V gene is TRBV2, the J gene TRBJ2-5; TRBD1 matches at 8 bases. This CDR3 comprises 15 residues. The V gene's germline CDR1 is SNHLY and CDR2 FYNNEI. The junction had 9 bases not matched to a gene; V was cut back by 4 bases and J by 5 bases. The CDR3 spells CASSVNGQGPETQYF. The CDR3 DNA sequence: TGTGCCAGCAGTGTAAATGGACAGGGTCCGGAGACCCAGTACTTC.

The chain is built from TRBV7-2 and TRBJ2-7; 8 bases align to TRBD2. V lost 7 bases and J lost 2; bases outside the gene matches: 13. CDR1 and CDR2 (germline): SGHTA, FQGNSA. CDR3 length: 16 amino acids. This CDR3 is CASTDRSSGSTYEQYF. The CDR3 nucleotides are TGTGCCAGCACCGACAGATCTAGCGGGTCTACCTACGAGCAGTACTTC.

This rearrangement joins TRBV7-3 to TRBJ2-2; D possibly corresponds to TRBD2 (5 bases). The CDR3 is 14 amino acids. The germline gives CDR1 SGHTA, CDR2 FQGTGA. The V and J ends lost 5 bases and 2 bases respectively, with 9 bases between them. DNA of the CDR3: TGTGCCAGCAGCCGGACTCTTAACACCGGGGAGCTGTTTTTT. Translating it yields CASSRTLNTGELFF.

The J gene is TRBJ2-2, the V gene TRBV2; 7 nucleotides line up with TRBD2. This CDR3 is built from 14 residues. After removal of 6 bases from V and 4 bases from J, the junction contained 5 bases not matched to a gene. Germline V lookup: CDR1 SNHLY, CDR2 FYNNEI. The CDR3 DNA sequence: TGTGCCAGCAGGCCCGGGACTACCACCGGGGAGCTGTTTTTT. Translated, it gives CASRPGTTTGELFF.

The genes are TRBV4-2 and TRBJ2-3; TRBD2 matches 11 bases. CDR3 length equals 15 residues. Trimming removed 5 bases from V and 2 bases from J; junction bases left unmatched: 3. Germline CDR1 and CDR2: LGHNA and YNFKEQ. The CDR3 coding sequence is TGTGCCAGCAGCGCTAGCGGGGGGAACACAGATACGCAGTATTTT. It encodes CASSASGGNTDTQYF.

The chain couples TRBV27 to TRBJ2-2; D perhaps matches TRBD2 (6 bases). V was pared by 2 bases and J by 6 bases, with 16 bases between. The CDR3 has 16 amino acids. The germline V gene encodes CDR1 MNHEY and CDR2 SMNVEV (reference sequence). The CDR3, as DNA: TGTGCCAGCAGTTTAAGGGCGGGGTTGGAGGCCGGGGAGCTGTTTTTT. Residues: CASSLRAGLEAGELFF.

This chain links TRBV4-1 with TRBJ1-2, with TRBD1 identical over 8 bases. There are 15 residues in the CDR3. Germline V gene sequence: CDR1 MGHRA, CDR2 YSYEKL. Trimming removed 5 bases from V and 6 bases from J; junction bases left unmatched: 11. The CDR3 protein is CASSIGQGQSDGYTF. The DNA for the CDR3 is TGCGCCAGCAGCATAGGACAGGGACAATCGGATGGCTACACCTTC.

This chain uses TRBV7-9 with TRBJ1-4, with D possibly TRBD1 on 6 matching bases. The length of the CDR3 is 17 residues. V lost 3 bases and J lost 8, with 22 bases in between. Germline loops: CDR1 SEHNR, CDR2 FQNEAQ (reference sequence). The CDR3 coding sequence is TGTGCCAGCAGCTTTCGGCGGGGGGCGCGACGCGGCGAAAAACTGTTTTTT. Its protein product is CASSFRRGARRGEKLFF.